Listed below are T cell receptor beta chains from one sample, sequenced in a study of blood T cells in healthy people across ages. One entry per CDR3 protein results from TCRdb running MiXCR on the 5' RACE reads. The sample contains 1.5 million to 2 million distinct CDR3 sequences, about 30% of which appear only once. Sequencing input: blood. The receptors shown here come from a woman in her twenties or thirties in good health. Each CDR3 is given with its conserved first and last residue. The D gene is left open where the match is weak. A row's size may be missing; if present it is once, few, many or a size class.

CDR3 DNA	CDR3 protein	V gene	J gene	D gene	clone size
TGTGCCAGCAGTGTACGACTAGCGGGAGAGCCCGCTTACGAGCAGTACTTC	CASSVRLAGEPAYEQYF	TRBV6-1	TRBJ2-7	TRBD2	-
TGTGCCAGCAGTAAGCCGGGACCAACTTACGAGCAGTACTTC	CASSKPGPTYEQYF	TRBV6-2/TRBV6-3	TRBJ2-7	-	few
TGTGCCAGCAGCTTAGATCGGGGCCTAACTAATGAAGAACTGTTTTTT	CASSLDRGLTNEELFF	TRBV7-9	TRBJ1-4	-	once
TGCGCCAGCAGCACGACAGTTAACTATGGCTACACCTTC	CASSTTVNYGYTF	TRBV5-1	TRBJ1-2	-	many
TGTGCCAGCAGGCCAGTGGGGGGGAGCACAGATACGCAGTATTTT	CASRPVGGSTDTQYF	TRBV6-6	TRBJ2-3	TRBD2	-
TGTGCCAGCAGTTTAGTAGGACTAGCGGGAGGCGTTGGGACCCAGTACTTC	CASSLVGLAGGVGTQYF	TRBV12-3/TRBV12-4	TRBJ2-5	TRBD2	many
TGTGCCAGCAGCTTGAGTAGCGGGGGAAACAATGAGCAGTTCTTC	CASSLSSGGNNEQFF	TRBV5-6	TRBJ2-1	TRBD2	few
TGCAGTGCCTACGCGGGGTCCAAAAACATTCAGTACTTC	CSAYAGSKNIQYF	TRBV20-1	TRBJ2-4	-	many
TGCGCCAGCAGCTTGGGTAAAGGGCATGAGCAGTTCTTC	CASSLGKGHEQFF	TRBV5-1	TRBJ2-1	-	few
TGTGCCAGCAGCCTGGGACTAGTCACCCGGGAGCTGTTTTTT	CASSLGLVTRELFF	TRBV7-6	TRBJ2-2	TRBD2	-
TGCAGTGCCGGGCCCCTCGGGACTCGACCTTACAATGAGCAGTTCTTC	CSAGPLGTRPYNEQFF	TRBV20-1	TRBJ2-1	-	few
TGCGCCAGCACCACAACCCATCAGGGCACCGGGGAGCTGTTTTTT	CASTTTHQGTGELFF	TRBV5-1	TRBJ2-2	-	few
TGTGCCAGCAGCCCGGGCCTTAACTTAAATTCACCCCTCCACTTT	CASSPGLNLNSPLHF	TRBV7-2	TRBJ1-6	-	-
TGTGCCATCAGGGAACATGGGGGTGCGGACGAGCAGTACTTC	CAIREHGGADEQYF	TRBV10-3	TRBJ2-7	-	few
TGTGCCAGCAGTATCGGCCAGTCCTCCGCGCAGTTCTTC	CASSIGQSSAQFF	TRBV12-3/TRBV12-4	TRBJ2-1	-	-
TGCAGTGGGGAGAATTTTCGTGAGCAGTTCTTC	CSGENFREQFF	TRBV20-1	TRBJ2-1	-	-
TGTGCTAGTGGTTCGACTAGCGAGCAGTACTTC	CASGSTSEQYF	TRBV12-5	TRBJ2-7	-	-
TGTGCCAGCAGCCCTAAGATGCAAGAGACCCAGTACTTC	CASSPKMQETQYF	TRBV21-1	TRBJ2-5	-	many
TGCAGTGCTAGAGATACCCGGGAGCACGTTGAGCAGTTCTTC	CSARDTREHVEQFF	TRBV20-1	TRBJ2-1	-	few
TGTGCCAGCAGCCAAGATTCATGGTCAGGCTTAGCCTACGAGCAGTACTTC	CASSQDSWSGLAYEQYF	TRBV4-2	TRBJ2-7	-	-
TGCAGCGCTAACCCTGACAGTATGAATGCGGCTGAAGCTTTCTTT	CSANPDSMNAAEAFF	TRBV29-1	TRBJ1-1	-	-
TGTGCCAGCAGTTTACTAGCGGGAGGGGTCGAGGAGCAGTACTTC	CASSLLAGGVEEQYF	TRBV12-3/TRBV12-4	TRBJ2-5	TRBD2	-
TGTGCCAGCAGCTTAGGGGGAGCGGGGGCCGGAGGTGTGTTCTTC	CASSLGGAGAGGVFF	TRBV7-6	TRBJ2-6	TRBD2	-
TGCAGTGCTACAGGGGGTCTGGACTATGGCTACACCTTC	CSATGGLDYGYTF	TRBV20-1	TRBJ1-2	TRBD1	-
-	CASSSSGSSTDTQYF	TRBV6-5	TRBJ2-3	-	many
TGTGCCAGCAGTGTTAGACTAAACAGGGTCGAGCAGTACTTC	CASSVRLNRVEQYF	TRBV6-1	TRBJ2-7	-	-
TGCAGTGCTAGAGATCCTCGTGGAGGGAATATTTGGGCTTTCTTT	CSARDPRGGNIWAFF	TRBV20-1	TRBJ1-1	-	-
TGCGCCAGCAGCCCGGTCCCCGGGGGCGTGGATGGCTACACCTTC	CASSPVPGGVDGYTF	TRBV5-1	TRBJ1-2	-	few
TGTGCCACCAAGGGGGCGCGGGTGACCCAGTACTTC	CATKGARVTQYF	TRBV6-5	TRBJ2-5	TRBD1	few
TGTGCCACCAGCAGACCGGGACAGGGGGCTTGGGAGCAGTACTTC	CATSRPGQGAWEQYF	TRBV15	TRBJ2-7	TRBD1	few
TGTGCCAGCAGCTTAGGGACGGCGACCCAGTACTTC	CASSLGTATQYF	TRBV7-9	TRBJ2-5	-	many
TGTGCCAGCAGGGCCCGATCCGGGACGACTAGGGAGCAGTACTTC	CASRARSGTTREQYF	TRBV12-3/TRBV12-4	TRBJ2-7	-	-
TGTGCCAGCCGGAACATACAAGGCAATCAGCCCCAGCATTTT	CASRNIQGNQPQHF	TRBV2	TRBJ1-5	-	many
TGTGCCAGCAGCCCGGACAGGGGTTGGGTAGCGAACACCGGGGAGCTGTTTTTT	CASSPDRGWVANTGELFF	TRBV7-2	TRBJ2-2	TRBD1	-
TGCGCCAGCAGCCAAGGGTTAACCCTCACCCTCGGCAATGGCTACACCTTC	CASSQGLTLTLGNGYTF	TRBV4-1	TRBJ1-2	-	-
-	CASSVGFGTSGRALYF	TRBV9	TRBJ2-5	-	-
TGTGCCAGCAGCCCGGACGCCGCTGAGCCCCAGCATTTT	CASSPDAAEPQHF	TRBV7-2	TRBJ1-5	-	-
TGTGCCAGCAGCCAGTCGCGGCGGGACACAGATACGCAGTATTTT	CASSQSRRDTDTQYF	TRBV4-2	TRBJ2-3	-	-
TGTGCCAGCAGCTCTAATCAAGGTGCGCAGTACTTC	CASSSNQGAQYF	TRBV7-2	TRBJ2-7	-	many
TGCGCCAGCAGATGGGGGATAAATCAGCCCCAGCATTTT	CASRWGINQPQHF	TRBV5-1	TRBJ1-5	-	few
TGTGCCAGCAGTCCATGGGACGGGGACAGCTCCTACAATGAGCAGTTCTTC	CASSPWDGDSSYNEQFF	TRBV6-6	TRBJ2-1	TRBD1	many
TGCAGTGCCCCAACCGGGACCGAGAACACTGAAGCTTTCTTT	CSAPTGTENTEAFF	TRBV20-1	TRBJ1-1	-	few
TGTGCCAGCAGCGCGGGCCGGGGCTACACCTTC	CASSAGRGYTF	TRBV6-2/TRBV6-3	TRBJ1-2	-	-
TGTGCCAGCAGCTCCTCCACTAGCGGCTTACTCTACGAGCAGTACTTC	CASSSSTSGLLYEQYF	TRBV5-5	TRBJ2-7	TRBD2	few
TGTGCCAGCAGCTCGACAGGGGGCGCGTCTGAAAAACTGTTTTTT	CASSSTGGASEKLFF	TRBV7-2	TRBJ1-4	TRBD1	once
TGTGCCAGCAGTCCGCCAACACATTCCTACGAGCAGTACTTC	CASSPPTHSYEQYF	TRBV28	TRBJ2-7	-	few
TGCAGCGTGGCCGGGACGAGGTCCACTGAAGCTTTCTTT	CSVAGTRSTEAFF	TRBV29-1	TRBJ1-1	-	few
TGTGCCAGCAGCCAAGATTGGGCGGGGCTCCGCCGGGATACGCAGTATTTT	CASSQDWAGLRRDTQYF	TRBV14	TRBJ2-3	-	many
TGTGCCAGCAGCTCCGGGACTAGCCGTTGGAAGACCCAGTACTTC	CASSSGTSRWKTQYF	TRBV28	TRBJ2-5	TRBD2	few